A single sample gave rise to the 20 T cell receptor beta chains below, sequenced in a study of CD8 T cells in Susac syndrome. When the RNA was reverse transcribed, random hexamers were used with an input of about 0.45 to 1 ug. From the immunoSEQ multiplex PCR reads, TCRdb called clonotypes with MiXCR, one entry per CDR3 protein. The profile shows about 53,000 distinct CDR3 sequences, 85% to 95% of them singletons. The sample was CD8+ T cells from PBMCs. The receptors were sampled from a human donor with Susac syndrome.

This sequence joins TRBV4-3 and TRBJ2-2, with D uncertain. The CDR3 runs 15 residues. The germline V and J ends were trimmed by 0 bases and 7 bases, with 12 bases remaining between them. The germline CDR1 and CDR2 sequences are LGHNA and YSLEER. The CDR3 DNA reads TGCGCCAGCAGCCAAGATAGGACGGTTGGCGGGGAGCTGTTTTTT. This sequence encodes CASSQDRTVGGELFF.

The J gene is TRBJ1-4, the V gene TRBV15; possibly TRBD1 for D (6 bases). Germline V CDR1 and CDR2: LNHNV, YYDKDF (reference sequence). The CDR3 spans 15 residues. Trimming took off 4 bases at V and 4 bases at J, with 13 bases between the two ends. CDR3 in amino acids: CATSTWGARNEKLFF. The CDR3 bases are TGTGCCACCAGCACCTGGGGGGCGCGTAATGAAAAACTGTTTTTT.

This clonotype was picked up one time. The V call is TRBV28, the J call TRBJ2-5; D is undetermined. The CDR3 is made up of 15 amino acids. Germline V lookup: CDR1 MDHEN, CDR2 SYDVKM. With 5 bases removed from V and 2 bases from J, the gap between germline ends came to 15 bases. This CDR3 reads CASSPGRQIQETQYF. CDR3 DNA sequence: TGTGCCAGCAGTCCAGGTCGACAAATTCAAGAGACCCAGTACTTC.

This rearrangement joins TRBV7-9 to TRBJ2-1, with D hard to call. Per germline, CDR1 SEHNR and CDR2 FQNEAQ (reference sequence). V was cut by 5 bases and J by 1 base, with 9 bases left in between. The CDR3 runs 14 residues. The CDR3 spells CASSPKRSYNEQFF. The CDR3 bases are TGTGCCAGCAGCCCGAAAAGGTCCTACAATGAGCAGTTCTTC. Looking up the rest from reference TRBV7-9 and TRBJ2-1 gives the full variable domain: DTGVSQNPRHKITKRGQNVTFRCDPISEHNRLYWYRQTLGQGPEFLTYFQNEAQLEKSRLLSDRFSAERPKGSFSTLEIQRTEQGDSAMYLCASSPKRSYNEQFFGPGTRLTVL.

The V gene is TRBV29-1, the J gene TRBJ1-3; D gene uncertain. The CDR3 consists of 16 residues. CDR1 and CDR2 (germline): SQVTM, ANQGSEA. V gave up 4 bases and J gave up 0 bases, with 16 bases separating them. The chain's CDR3 is CSVVSEADYSGNTIYF. Written as DNA, the CDR3 is TGCAGCGTTGTGTCTGAGGCGGATTACTCTGGAAACACCATATATTTT.

The chain employs TRBV7-9 and TRBJ1-1, with 9 bases identical to TRBD1. Germline V gene data show CDR1 as SEHNR and CDR2 as FQNEAQ (reference sequence). The CDR3 is made up of 13 amino acids. The DNA of the CDR3 is TGTGCGGGGACAGGGACCTTTAACACTGAAGCTTTCTTT. Protein sequence: CAGTGTFNTEAFF.

Here the CDR3 reads CASTGTGRNYEQYF. The DNA for the CDR3 is TGTGCCAGCACTGGGACAGGGAGAAACTACGAGCAGTACTTC. The rearrangement links TRBV12-3 or TRBV12-4 to TRBJ2-7, with 9 bases aligning to TRBD1. This CDR3 contains 14 residues. The ends lost 7 bases at V and 3 bases at J; junction bases unmatched: 7.

The chain recombines TRBV3-1 with TRBJ2-5; 8 bases are shared with TRBD2. V dropped 4 bases and J dropped 3; count of bases not matched to a gene: 4. CDR1 is LGHDT and CDR2 is YNNKEL in the germline V gene (reference sequence). CDR3 length: 14 residues. This CDR3 reads CASSPSGGEETQYF. The CDR3 nucleotides read TGTGCCAGCAGCCCAAGCGGGGGTGAAGAGACCCAGTACTTC.

The chain is built from TRBV5-1 and TRBJ2-5; 9 bases match TRBD1. J lost 5 bases, V lost 3 bases, and 8 bases had no gene match. This CDR3 comprises 15 residues. The V gene's germline CDR1 is SGHRS and CDR2 YFSETQ. The CDR3 DNA follows: TGCGCCAGCAGCTACCGGACAGGGGAGAGGGAGACCCAGTACTTC. Its translation: CASSYRTGERETQYF.

This chain links TRBV2 with TRBJ2-3, with D possibly matching TRBD1 (5 bases). V was clipped by 2 bases and J by 8 bases, with 5 bases between them. CDR1 SNHLY and CDR2 FYNNEI come from the germline V gene. The CDR3 runs 11 residues. This chain's CDR3 is CASSERGTQYF. CDR3 coding DNA: TGTGCCAGCAGTGAAAGGGGTACGCAGTATTTT.

The V and J genes are TRBV7-9 and TRBJ2-3, with 9 positions matching TRBD2. Trimming removed 3 bases from V and 4 bases from J; junction bases left unmatched: 8. Germline V gene data show CDR1 as SEHNR and CDR2 as FQNEAQ (reference sequence). CDR3 length: 16 residues. The CDR3: CASSFSSGLAPDTQYF. CDR3 nucleotide sequence: TGTGCCAGCAGCTTTTCTTCGGGACTAGCCCCAGATACGCAGTATTTT.

The chain joins TRBV9 to TRBJ2-7; D not resolved. Germline loops: CDR1 SGDLS, CDR2 YYNGEE. Trimming removed 3 bases from V and 9 bases from J, with 22 bases in between. The CDR3 sequence is 15 residues long. The CDR3 sequence is CASSGSSSYGGGQYF. The CDR3 DNA reads as TGTGCCAGCAGCGGGTCATCCTCGTACGGTGGCGGGCAGTACTTC.

This chain connects TRBV15 to TRBJ1-5; maybe TRBD1 (6 bases). This CDR3 has 14 amino acids. V lost 4 bases and J lost 4, with 11 bases in between. From germline, CDR1 is LNHNV and CDR2 YYDKDF (reference sequence). CDR3 DNA sequence: TGTGCCACCAGCATAGGACAGCAAAATCAGCCCCAGCATTTT. Protein product: CATSIGQQNQPQHF.

The chain is built from TRBV10-2 and TRBJ1-2; no reliable D call. The V end lost 0 bases, the J end lost 8 bases, and 4 bases lay between the germline ends. CDR1 is WSHSY, CDR2 SAAADI, per germline. This CDR3 is 11 amino acids long. The CDR3 nucleotides are TGCGCCAGCAGTGAGTCGGGAGGCTACACCTTC. Protein: CASSESGGYTF.

Comment on this clonotype: A read error may produce the germline difference seen at one junction end. This sequence joins TRBV19 and TRBJ2-7, with D hard to call. The germline V gene has CDR1 LNHDA and CDR2 SQIVND (reference sequence). The CDR3 spans 11 residues. CDR3 nucleotides: TGCTCGGAACGGCCGACCTACGAGCAGTACTTC. Its translation: CSERPTYEQYF. The entire variable domain, with the rest obtained from reference TRBV19 and TRBJ2-7, is as follows: DGGITQSPKYLFRKEGQNVTLSCEQNLNHDAMYWYRQDPGQGLRLIYYSQIVNDFQKGDIAEGYSVSREKKESFPLTVTSAQKNPTAFYLCSERPTYEQYFGPGTRLTVT.

J is TRBJ2-7 and V is TRBV12-3 or TRBV12-4; 7 positions agree with TRBD2. There are 12 residues in the CDR3. With 6 bases clipped from V and 6 bases from J, the junction kept 5 bases outside the gene matches. This CDR3 reads CASRGLLGEQYF. The CDR3 DNA is TGTGCCAGCAGGGGACTACTGGGCGAGCAGTACTTC.

This rearrangement joins TRBV20-1 to TRBJ2-7; the D is unclear. Trimming removed 3 bases at V and 0 bases at J, with 9 bases between. The CDR3 is 13 residues long. Germline V gene sequence: CDR1 DFQATT, CDR2 SNEGSKA (reference sequence). The CDR3 loop reads CSASIGTSYEQYF. The CDR3 DNA reads as TGCAGTGCTAGTATAGGAACCTCCTACGAGCAGTACTTC.

This clonotype was seen once. The V and J genes are TRBV29-1 and TRBJ1-1; D uncertain. This CDR3 spans 10 amino acids. Germline CDR1 is SQVTM and CDR2 is ANQGSEA. V was trimmed by 7 bases and J by 4 bases, leaving 7 bases between them. In DNA form, the CDR3 reads TGCAGCGCGACAATCACTGAAGCTTTCTTT. Protein: CSATITEAFF.

The rearrangement links TRBV9 to TRBJ2-7, with D hard to call. V was trimmed by 3 bases and J by 2 bases, leaving 15 bases between them. This CDR3 region has 15 residues. The germline V gene has CDR1 SGDLS and CDR2 YYNGEE. Written as DNA, the CDR3 is TGTGCCAGCAGCGCCTACCCTAATGCCGCCTACGAGCAGTACTTC. Protein sequence: CASSAYPNAAYEQYF.

The J gene is TRBJ1-2, the V gene TRBV9, with a possible D match to TRBD1 (6 bases). Trimming stripped 6 bases from V and 8 bases from J, with 11 bases between. Germline CDR1 SGDLS, CDR2 YYNGEE. This CDR3 is 11 amino acids long. The CDR3 sequence is CASNGGLGYTF. As DNA, the CDR3 is TGTGCCAGCAACGGGGGGCTCGGCTACACCTTC.